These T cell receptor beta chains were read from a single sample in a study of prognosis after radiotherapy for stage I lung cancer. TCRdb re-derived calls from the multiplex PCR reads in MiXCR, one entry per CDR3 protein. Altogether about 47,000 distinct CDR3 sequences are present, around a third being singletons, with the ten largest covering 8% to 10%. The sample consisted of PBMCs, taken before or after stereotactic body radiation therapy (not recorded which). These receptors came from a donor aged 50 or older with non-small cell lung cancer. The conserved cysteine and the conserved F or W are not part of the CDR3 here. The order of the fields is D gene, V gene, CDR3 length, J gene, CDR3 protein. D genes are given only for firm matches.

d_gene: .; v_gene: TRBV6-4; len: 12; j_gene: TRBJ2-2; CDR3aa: ASSLQKGTGELL
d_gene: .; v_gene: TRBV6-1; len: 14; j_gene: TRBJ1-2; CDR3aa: ASSPWVEGLRYGYT
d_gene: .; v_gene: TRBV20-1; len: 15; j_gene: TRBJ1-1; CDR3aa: SARDRAGESFGTEAF
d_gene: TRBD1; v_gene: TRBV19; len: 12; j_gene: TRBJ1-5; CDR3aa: ASSMDRGVQPQH
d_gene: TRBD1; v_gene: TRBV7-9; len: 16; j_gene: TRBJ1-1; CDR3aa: ASISPPGGGQGASEAF
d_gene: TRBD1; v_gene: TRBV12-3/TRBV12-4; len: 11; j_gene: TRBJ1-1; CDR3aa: ASSDTGGAIAF
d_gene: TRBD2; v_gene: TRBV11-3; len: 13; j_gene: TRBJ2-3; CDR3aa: ASSLGLGLAGREY
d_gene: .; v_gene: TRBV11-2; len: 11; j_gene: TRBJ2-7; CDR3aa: ASSDWGPYEQY
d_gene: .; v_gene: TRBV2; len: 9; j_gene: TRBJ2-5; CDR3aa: ASTEEETQY
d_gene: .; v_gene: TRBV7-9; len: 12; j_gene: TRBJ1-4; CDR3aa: ASSSTGGIEKLF
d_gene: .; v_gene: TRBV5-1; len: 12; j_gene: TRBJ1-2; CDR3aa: TSSYTPEIGGYT
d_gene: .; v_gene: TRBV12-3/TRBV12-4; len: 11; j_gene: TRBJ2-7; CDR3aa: ASSLDLDYEQY